This T cell receptor (beta chain) was found in a study of radiotherapy plus CTLA-4 blockade in lung cancer. The repertoire was sequenced with immunoSEQ multiplex PCR; TCRdb's copy has only in-frame clones and lacks some. The sample includes about 90,000 clones, about four fifths of them seen just once. Trimming stripped 0 bases from V and 4 bases from J, with 6 bases between. This CDR3 is built from 13 residues. Germline V CDR1 and CDR2: SGHRS, YFSETQ. Receiving focal radiation plus CTLA-4 blockade with ipilimumab were patients who had chemo-refractory metastatic non-small-cell lung cancer. The study, taken as a whole, reports: There was expansion of tumor-derived TCR clones in blood after radiotherapy plus ipilimumab.

Concerning this clone itself: Its specificity is unknown.

This sequence was found in a human donor with non-small cell lung cancer that progressed on radiotherapy plus ipilimumab. The J gene is TRBJ2-3, the V gene TRBV5-1; D remains ambiguous. The material sequenced was peripheral blood, taken from a patient treated with radiotherapy plus ipilimumab. In DNA, the CDR3 is TGCGCCAGCAGCTTGGAACGGGCAGATACGCAGTATTTT. As protein: CASSLERADTQYF.